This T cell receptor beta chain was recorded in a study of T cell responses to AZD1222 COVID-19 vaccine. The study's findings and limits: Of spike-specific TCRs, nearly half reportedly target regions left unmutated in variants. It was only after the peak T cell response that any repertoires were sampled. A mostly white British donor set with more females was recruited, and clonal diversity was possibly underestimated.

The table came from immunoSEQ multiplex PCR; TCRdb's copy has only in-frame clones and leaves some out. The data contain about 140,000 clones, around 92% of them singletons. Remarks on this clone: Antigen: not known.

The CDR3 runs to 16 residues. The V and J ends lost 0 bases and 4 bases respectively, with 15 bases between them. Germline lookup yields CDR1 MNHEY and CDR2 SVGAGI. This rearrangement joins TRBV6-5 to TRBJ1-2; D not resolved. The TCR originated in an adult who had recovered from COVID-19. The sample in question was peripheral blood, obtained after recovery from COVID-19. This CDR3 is CASSYSTAAKGYGYTF. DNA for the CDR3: TGTGCCAGCAGTTACTCGACGGCGGCCAAGGGCTATGGCTACACCTTC.